A single sample gave rise to the 26 T cell receptor beta chains below, sequenced in a study of T-cell reconstitution after alpha-beta-depleted transplantation in children. The TCRbeta library was prepared with unique molecular identifiers. TCRdb used MiXCR to reprocess the PCR reads, holding one entry per CDR3 protein. The sample has about 980,000 distinct CDR3 sequences; 25% to 35% are singletons. Sequenced here: PBMCs, mostly from graft donor cells, sampled 360 days after TCRalphabeta/CD19-depleted stem cell transplant. These receptors were obtained from a boy under three years old who had a stem cell transplant for SCID, so the T cells may come from the graft donor.

This clonotype was observed a handful of times. The chain employs TRBV6-2 or TRBV6-3 and TRBJ2-7; D may correspond to TRBD1 or TRBD2 (7 bases each). Trimming shortened V by 7 bases and J by 6 bases, and 13 bases separated the two germline ends. The germline V gene encodes CDR1 MNHEY and CDR2 SVGEGT. This CDR3 region has 12 residues. DNA of the CDR3: TGTGCCAGCAACCAGCGGGACAGCGAGCAGTACTTC. Amino acid sequence: CASNQRDSEQYF.

This clonotype was counted a few times. The chain has TRBV7-9 and TRBJ2-5; no clear D. The CDR3 loop spans 13 amino acids. The V end was cut by 2 bases, the J end by 6 bases, with 10 bases between. Per germline, CDR1 SEHNR and CDR2 FQNEAQ (reference sequence). The CDR3 DNA follows: TGTGCCAGCAGCTTACTTTCTAAGAAGACCCAGTACTTC. It translates to CASSLLSKKTQYF.

The chain has TRBV7-9 and TRBJ2-7; either TRBD1 or TRBD2 may fit D (6 bases each). Germline loops: CDR1 SEHNR, CDR2 FQNEAQ (reference sequence). Trimming took off 4 bases at V and 5 bases at J, with 18 bases between the two ends. The CDR3 is made up of 15 amino acids. CDR3 DNA sequence: TGTGCCAGCAGCTGGTTGTCCGGGGGCATGGACGAGCAGTACTTC. This codes for CASSWLSGGMDEQYF.

The chain carries TRBV29-1 and TRBJ1-2; possible D gene TRBD1, 5 bases. V was cut by 5 bases and J by 0 bases, with 19 bases left in between. Germline-derived CDR1 and CDR2 are SQVTM and ANQGSEA. This CDR3 is built from 16 residues. CDR3: CSVWGPQRGANYGYTF. Written as DNA, the CDR3 is TGCAGCGTTTGGGGCCCCCAGAGGGGAGCTAACTATGGCTACACCTTC. Filled out from reference TRBV29-1 and TRBJ1-2, the complete variable domain reads SAVISQKPSRDICQRGTSLTIQCQVDSQVTMMFWYRQQPGQSLTLIATANQGSEATYESGFVIDKFPISRPNLTFSTLTVSNMSPEDSSIYLCSVWGPQRGANYGYTFGSGTRLTVV.

This clonotype was recorded a few times. The rearrangement links TRBV4-3 to TRBJ1-2, with D possibly TRBD1 on 5 matching bases. This CDR3 region has 15 residues. Germline V gene sequence: CDR1 LGHNA, CDR2 YSLEER. V was cut by 1 base and J by 4 bases, with 13 bases left in between. Written as DNA, the CDR3 is TGCGCCAGCAGCCAAGTTACGGGGGTTTTCTATGGCTACACCTTC. Translation: CASSQVTGVFYGYTF.

This clonotype has just a few counts. The chain couples TRBV15 to TRBJ2-3; D uncertain. Germline V gene data show CDR1 as LNHNV and CDR2 as YYDKDF (reference sequence). Trimming stripped 2 bases from V and 1 base from J, with 1 base between. The length of the CDR3 is 12 residues. The CDR3 nucleotides are TGTGCCACCAGCAGACGCACAGATACGCAGTATTTT. Its protein product is CATSRRTDTQYF.

The chain recombines TRBV7-9 with TRBJ1-1; D is perhaps TRBD1 (5 bases). The germline V and J ends were trimmed by 6 bases and 0 bases, with 11 bases remaining between them. CDR3 size: 14 residues. Germline CDR1 is SEHNR and CDR2 is FQNEAQ (reference sequence). The CDR3, as DNA: TGTGCCAGCAGGGGACTGGGGATGAACACTGAAGCTTTCTTT. Translating it yields CASRGLGMNTEAFF.

This clonotype was seen a handful of times. The chain recombines TRBV5-1 with TRBJ2-7, with D maybe TRBD1 (6 bases). The germline gives CDR1 SGHRS, CDR2 YFSETQ. This CDR3 is 15 amino acids long. Trimming removed 1 base from V and 2 bases from J, with 13 bases in between. The CDR3 loop is CASSLSWWGPYEQYF. CDR3 DNA: TGCGCCAGCAGCTTGTCATGGTGGGGGCCCTACGAGCAGTACTTC.

This clonotype was seen more than once but under ten times. The rearrangement joins TRBV4-3 to TRBJ2-1; D call uncertain. V gave up 1 base and J gave up 6 bases, with 10 bases separating them. Germline CDR1 reads LGHNA; CDR2 reads YSLEER. The CDR3 is 14 amino acids. The CDR3 DNA reads as TGCGCCAGCAGCCAAGGGGTCACGAGCAATGAGCAGTTCTTC. Encoded protein: CASSQGVTSNEQFF.

The chain has TRBV29-1 and TRBJ1-1; a possible D gene is TRBD1 (5 bases). The length of the CDR3 is 14 residues. The V gene lost 4 bases and the J gene lost 9 bases, with 21 bases spanning the gap. Germline V gene data show CDR1 as SQVTM and CDR2 as ANQGSEA. The CDR3 here is CSVAPTGPTVQAFF. CDR3 nucleotide sequence: TGCAGCGTTGCCCCAACGGGACCCACTGTTCAAGCTTTCTTT.

In DNA, the CDR3 is TGTGCCAGCAGTTACTCGTCGGGACAGGGAGCCTCTCAGCCCCAGCATTTT. This translates into CASSYSSGQGASQPQHF. This chain links TRBV6-5 with TRBJ1-5, with 9 bases that match TRBD1. Per germline, CDR1 MNHEY and CDR2 SVGAGI. The J segment lost 6 bases and the V segment lost 0 bases, leaving 9 bases of the junction unmatched. The CDR3 is 17 residues long.

In its sample, this clonotype was seen a few times. The chain uses TRBV20-1 and TRBJ2-5; D unresolved. V lost 6 bases and J lost 0, with 8 bases in between. The CDR3 covers 12 residues. CDR1 and CDR2 from the germline V gene are DFQATT and SNEGSKA (reference sequence). CDR3: CSATTYQETQYF. DNA for the CDR3: TGCAGTGCAACCACCTACCAAGAGACCCAGTACTTC.

This clonotype has just one count. The rearrangement joins TRBV15 to TRBJ2-2; the D call may be TRBD1 or TRBD2 (5 bases each). Trimming stripped 8 bases from V and 3 bases from J, with 19 bases between. The CDR3 contains 16 residues. Germline CDR1 reads LNHNV; CDR2 reads YYDKDF (reference sequence). CDR3 in amino acids: CATGEGEKRDTGELFF. CDR3 bases: TGTGCCACCGGCGAAGGGGAGAAAAGAGACACCGGGGAGCTGTTTTTT.

The chain recombines TRBV20-1 with TRBJ2-7, with D maybe TRBD1 (6 bases). Trimming took 3 bases from V and 0 from J, leaving 18 bases between them. Per germline, CDR1 DFQATT and CDR2 SNEGSKA (reference sequence). The CDR3 is 16 amino acids. This CDR3 reads CSASPNDRSHSYEQYF. The DNA for the CDR3 is TGCAGTGCTAGCCCGAATGACAGGAGCCACTCCTACGAGCAGTACTTC.

J is TRBJ2-7 and V is TRBV29-1; no firm D call. The CDR3 consists of 11 residues. V gave up 5 bases and J gave up 3 bases, with 8 bases separating them. Per germline, CDR1 SQVTM and CDR2 ANQGSEA. This CDR3 is CSVCHYYEQYF. DNA of the CDR3: TGCAGCGTTTGCCACTACTACGAGCAGTACTTC.

In its sample, this clonotype was seen a few times. The V gene is TRBV20-1, the J gene TRBJ1-6; 8 positions agree with TRBD1. This CDR3 is built from 15 residues. CDR1 DFQATT and CDR2 SNEGSKA come from the germline V gene (reference sequence). The trim removed 3 bases at V and 7 bases at J, leaving 8 bases unmatched. CDR3 region: CSASVRGLRNSPLHF. DNA of the CDR3: TGCAGTGCTAGTGTCAGGGGGCTACGGAATTCACCCCTCCACTTT.

The chain is built from TRBV6-5 and TRBJ2-1; the D is unclear. The germline gives CDR1 MNHEY, CDR2 SVGAGI. The CDR3 has 10 residues. The CDR3 region is CAGERNEQFF. CDR3 coding DNA: TGTGCTGGAGAACGCAATGAGCAGTTCTTC.

This clonotype was counted a single time. The CDR3 DNA follows: TGCGCCAGCAGTGAGTCTGTAAACAGGGGGACTGAAGCTTTCTTT. Amino acids: CASSESVNRGTEAFF. The V call is TRBV10-2, the J call TRBJ1-1; TRBD1 agrees at 8 bases. The CDR3 is made up of 15 amino acids. V shed 0 bases, J shed 5 bases, and the junction held 5 bases outside the gene matches. Per germline, CDR1 WSHSY and CDR2 SAAADI.

The rearrangement uses TRBV20-1 and TRBJ2-1; possible D gene TRBD2, 5 bases. This CDR3 region has 13 residues. V was trimmed by 4 bases and J by 3 bases, leaving 10 bases between them. Germline V CDR1 and CDR2: DFQATT, SNEGSKA (reference sequence). CDR3 loop: CSAMRAGYNEQFF. Written as DNA, the CDR3 is TGCAGTGCTATGAGGGCTGGCTACAATGAGCAGTTCTTC.

In this sample, this clonotype turned up a few times. The chain uses TRBV5-1 and TRBJ1-3; D uncertain. Per the germline V gene, CDR1 is SGHRS and CDR2 is YFSETQ. The ends were cut back, 3 bases at V and 3 bases at J, with 7 bases in the middle. The CDR3 runs to 13 residues. The CDR3 here is CASSSYSGNTIYF. CDR3 DNA sequence: TGCGCCAGCAGCTCCTACAGTGGAAACACCATATATTTT.

This clonotype was picked up a small number of times. The chain employs TRBV6-5 and TRBJ1-6; 7 bases agree with TRBD1. The CDR3 is 19 residues long. J was trimmed by 9 bases and V by 0 bases; bases with no gene match: 17. Germline loops: CDR1 MNHEY, CDR2 SVGAGI. The CDR3: CASSYSRPPGGRWGSPLHF. CDR3 nucleotide sequence: TGTGCCAGCAGTTACTCGAGGCCGCCAGGGGGACGGTGGGGTTCACCCCTCCACTTT.

This clonotype was detected only a few times. This chain connects TRBV6-4 to TRBJ2-3, with D unresolved. Germline CDR1 and CDR2: MRHNA and SNTAGT. The V and J ends lost 6 bases and 8 bases respectively, with 9 bases between them. The CDR3 covers 11 residues. The DNA for the CDR3 is TGTGCCAGCAGGATAGCCGTTACGCAGTATTTT. Translated, it gives CASRIAVTQYF.

This clonotype was recorded a few times. J is TRBJ2-1 and V is TRBV3-1; the match to TRBD1 covers 7 bases. The CDR3 consists of 16 residues. Trimming took 1 base from V and 0 from J; bases not matched to a gene: 3. Germline V CDR1 and CDR2: LGHDT, YNNKEL (reference sequence). In DNA form, the CDR3 reads TGTGCCAGCAGCCAAGCCCGACAGGGCTCCTACAATGAGCAGTTCTTC. This sequence encodes CASSQARQGSYNEQFF.

The rearrangement uses TRBV4-1 and TRBJ1-2, with 9 bases that match TRBD1. The CDR3 consists of 16 residues. V lost 8 bases, J lost 2 bases, and 12 bases stayed unmatched. CDR1 MGHRA and CDR2 YSYEKL come from the germline V gene. As DNA, the CDR3 is TGCGCCAGCTTTGTCCCGGGACAGGGAAAAAACTATGGCTACACCTTC. Amino acid sequence: CASFVPGQGKNYGYTF.

The chain carries TRBV12-3 or TRBV12-4 and TRBJ2-1; 7 nucleotides match TRBD2. The CDR3 runs 13 residues. The junction had 6 bases not matched to a gene; V was cut back by 4 bases and J by 9 bases. The CDR3 bases are TGTGCCAGCAGTTCCCACCCGGGGGGTGAGCAGTTCTTC. Translating gives CASSSHPGGEQFF.

The V call is TRBV6-1, the J call TRBJ2-7; TRBD1 might be the D (6 bases). Trimming shortened V by 7 bases and J by 5 bases, and 9 bases separated the two germline ends. The CDR3 sequence is 11 residues long. CDR1 MNHNS and CDR2 SASEGT come from the germline V gene. The DNA of the CDR3 is TGTGCCAGCATCGGGGACAACGAGCAGTACTTC. Protein product: CASIGDNEQYF.